This TCR beta chain was obtained from a study of CD8+CD57+ T cells in acquired aplastic anemia. About the research overall: Sorted CD4+ and CD8+ cells gave an average of roughly 3.2 ug of DNA.

Looked up from germline, CDR1 is DFQATT and CDR2 is SNEGSKA (reference sequence). The CDR3 sequence is 18 residues long. V shed 1 base, J shed 2 bases, and the junction held 12 bases outside the gene matches. Patients selected for sequencing had displayed CD8+CD57+ cell expansion by flow cytometry. Study findings and constraints: Researchers report that fewer than 35 CD8+ CDR3 sequences appeared in both patients and controls. Significant differences in CD8+ Simpson's diversity were not observed between patients and controls.

This clonotype was seen more than once but under ten times. Antigen specificity is unknown. Using genomic DNA as the template, TCR beta VDJ and CDR3 profiling was carried out. TCRdb re-derived calls from the reads in MiXCR, one entry per CDR3 protein. The sample holds approximately 98,000 distinct CDR3 sequences, 55% to 80% seen once. The clonotype originates from a human donor with aplastic anemia. The source material was sorted CD4+, CD8+, or CD8+CD57+ T cells (not recorded which) from PBMCs. V gene TRBV20-1 combines with J gene TRBJ2-3; TRBD2 matches at 10 bases. The CDR3 is CSARGLAGTHHVTDTQYF. CDR3 DNA sequence: TGCAGTGCTAGAGGACTAGCGGGTACCCACCACGTCACAGATACGCAGTATTTT.